This TCR beta chain is drawn from a study of molecular identifiers for immune sequencing clone quantification. Findings and limits, study-wide: Under 1% of molecules in naive cells, but over 97% of effector molecules, belonged to clones above 20 RNA copies.

Many counts were recorded for this clonotype. The antigen is not known. Libraries from naive CD8 cells were generated from 20,000 to 1,000,000 sorted cells (with 10%, 30% or 50% RNA). CD8+CD4-CCR7+CD45RA+ sorting gave the naive CD8 T cells. The V end was cut by 6 bases, the J end by 4 bases, with 11 bases between. From germline, CDR1 is MDHEN and CDR2 SYDVKM. The CDR3 consists of 13 residues. Previously described methods and listed TCR primers were employed for the bulk TCR libraries. TCRdb re-analysed the PCR reads in MiXCR, keeping a single row per CDR3 protein. Altogether about 640,000 distinct CDR3 sequences are present, 20% being singletons, with the ten largest covering about 0.9%.

The sample taken for sequencing was naive CD8+ T cells from blood, with Jurkat cell RNA spiked in. Subset reported: FACS-sorted CD8+CD4-CCR7+CD45RA+ naive T cells. The chain recombines TRBV28 with TRBJ2-3; no clear D gene. The sequence was collected from a human donor in good health. Some libraries in this study had Jurkat cell RNA spiked in. The CDR3 DNA reads as TGTGCCAGCAGCGTCACGCGTGCAGATACGCAGTATTTT. It translates to CASSVTRADTQYF.